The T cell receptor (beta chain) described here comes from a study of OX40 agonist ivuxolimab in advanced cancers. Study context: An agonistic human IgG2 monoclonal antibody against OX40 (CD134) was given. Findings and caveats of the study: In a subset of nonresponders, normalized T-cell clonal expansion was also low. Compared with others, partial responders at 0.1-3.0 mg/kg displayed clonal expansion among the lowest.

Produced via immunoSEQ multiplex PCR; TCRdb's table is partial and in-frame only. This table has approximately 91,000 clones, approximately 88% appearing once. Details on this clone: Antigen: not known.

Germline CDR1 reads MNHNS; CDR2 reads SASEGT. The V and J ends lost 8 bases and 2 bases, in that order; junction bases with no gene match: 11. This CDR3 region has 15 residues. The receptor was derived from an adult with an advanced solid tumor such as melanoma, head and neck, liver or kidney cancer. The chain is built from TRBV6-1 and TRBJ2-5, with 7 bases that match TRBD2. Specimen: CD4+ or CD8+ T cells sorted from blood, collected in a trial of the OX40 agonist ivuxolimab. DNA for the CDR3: TGTGCCAGCCGGACTAGTGGGGGTTTACAAGAGACCCAGTACTTC. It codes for CASRTSGGLQETQYF.